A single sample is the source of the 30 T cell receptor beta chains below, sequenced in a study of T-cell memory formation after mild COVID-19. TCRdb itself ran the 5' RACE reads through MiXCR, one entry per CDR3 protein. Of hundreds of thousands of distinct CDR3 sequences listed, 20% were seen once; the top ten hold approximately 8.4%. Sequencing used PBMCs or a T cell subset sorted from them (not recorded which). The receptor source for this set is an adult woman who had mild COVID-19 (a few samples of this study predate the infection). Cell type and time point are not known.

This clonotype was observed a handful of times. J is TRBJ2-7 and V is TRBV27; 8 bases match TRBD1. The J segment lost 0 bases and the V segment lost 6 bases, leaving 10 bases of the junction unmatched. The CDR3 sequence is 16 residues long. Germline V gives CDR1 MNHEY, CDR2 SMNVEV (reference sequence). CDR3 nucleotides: TGTGCCAGCAGCTGGGCCCCGACAGGGGACTCCTACGAGCAGTACTTC. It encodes CASSWAPTGDSYEQYF.

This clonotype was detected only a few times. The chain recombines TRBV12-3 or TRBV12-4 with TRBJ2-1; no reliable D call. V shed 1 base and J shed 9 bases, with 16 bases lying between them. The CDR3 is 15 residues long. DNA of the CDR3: TGTGCCAGCAGTTTAGTACTGGGTAAAGCTAGTGAGCAGTTCTTC. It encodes CASSLVLGKASEQFF.

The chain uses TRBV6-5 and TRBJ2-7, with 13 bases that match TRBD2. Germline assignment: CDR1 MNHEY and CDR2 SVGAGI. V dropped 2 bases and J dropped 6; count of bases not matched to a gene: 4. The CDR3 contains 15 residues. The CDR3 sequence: CASSYSTSGRAEQYF. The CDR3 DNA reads TGTGCCAGCAGTTACAGTACTAGCGGGAGGGCCGAGCAGTACTTC.

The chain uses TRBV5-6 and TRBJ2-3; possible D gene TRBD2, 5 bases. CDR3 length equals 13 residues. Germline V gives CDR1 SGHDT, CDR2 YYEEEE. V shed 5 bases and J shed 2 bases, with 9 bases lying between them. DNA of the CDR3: TGTGCCAGCAGGCTAGCTGCCACAGATACGCAGTATTTT. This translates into CASRLAATDTQYF.

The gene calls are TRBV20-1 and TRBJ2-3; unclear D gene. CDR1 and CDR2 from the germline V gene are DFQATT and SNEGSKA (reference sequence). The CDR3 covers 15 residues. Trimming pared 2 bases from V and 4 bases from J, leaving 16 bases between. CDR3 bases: TGCAGTGCTAGATCCCCTTTTCGGGTGGCAGATACGCAGTATTTT. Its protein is CSARSPFRVADTQYF.

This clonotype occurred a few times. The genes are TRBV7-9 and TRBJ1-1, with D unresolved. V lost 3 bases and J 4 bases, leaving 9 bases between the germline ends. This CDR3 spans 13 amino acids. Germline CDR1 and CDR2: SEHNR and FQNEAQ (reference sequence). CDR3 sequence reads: CASSLPAGTEAFF. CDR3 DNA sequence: TGTGCCAGCAGCTTGCCGGCCGGCACTGAAGCTTTCTTT.

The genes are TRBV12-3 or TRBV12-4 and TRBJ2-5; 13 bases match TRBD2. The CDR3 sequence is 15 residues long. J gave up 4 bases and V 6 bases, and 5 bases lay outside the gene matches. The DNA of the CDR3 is TGTGCCAGCAGCGCCGGACTAGCGGGGGCAGAGACCCAGTACTTC. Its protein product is CASSAGLAGAETQYF.

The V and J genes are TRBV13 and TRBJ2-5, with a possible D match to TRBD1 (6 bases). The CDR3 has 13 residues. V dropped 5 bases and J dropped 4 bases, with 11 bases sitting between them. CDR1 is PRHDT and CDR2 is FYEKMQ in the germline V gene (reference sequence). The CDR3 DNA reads TGTGCCAGCAGCACAGGGCCCGGAGAGACCCAGTACTTC. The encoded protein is CASSTGPGETQYF.

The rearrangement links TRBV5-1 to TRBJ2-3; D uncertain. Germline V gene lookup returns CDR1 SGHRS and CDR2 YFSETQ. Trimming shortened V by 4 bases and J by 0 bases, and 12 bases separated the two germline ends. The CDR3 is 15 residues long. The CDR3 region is CASSPLWTSTDTQYF. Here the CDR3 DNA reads TGCGCCAGCAGCCCCCTGTGGACGAGCACAGATACGCAGTATTTT.

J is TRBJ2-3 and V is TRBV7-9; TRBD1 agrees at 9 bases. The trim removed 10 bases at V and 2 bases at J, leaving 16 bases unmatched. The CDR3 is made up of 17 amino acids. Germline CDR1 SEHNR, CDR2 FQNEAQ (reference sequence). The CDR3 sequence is CATAHHLQGADTDTQYF. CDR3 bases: TGTGCCACCGCCCACCATTTACAGGGGGCTGACACAGATACGCAGTATTTT. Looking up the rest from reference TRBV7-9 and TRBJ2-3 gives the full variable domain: DTGVSQNPRHKITKRGQNVTFRCDPISEHNRLYWYRQTLGQGPEFLTYFQNEAQLEKSRLLSDRFSAERPKGSFSTLEIQRTEQGDSAMYLCATAHHLQGADTDTQYFGPGTRLTVL.

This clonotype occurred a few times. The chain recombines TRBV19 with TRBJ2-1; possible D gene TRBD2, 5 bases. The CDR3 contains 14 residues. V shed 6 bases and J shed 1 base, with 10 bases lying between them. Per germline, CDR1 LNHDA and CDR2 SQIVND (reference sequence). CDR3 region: CASRGVSSYNEQFF. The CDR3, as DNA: TGTGCCAGTAGGGGAGTTAGTTCCTACAATGAGCAGTTCTTC. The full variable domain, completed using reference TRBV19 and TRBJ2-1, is DGGITQSPKYLFRKEGQNVTLSCEQNLNHDAMYWYRQDPGQGLRLIYYSQIVNDFQKGDIAEGYSVSREKKESFPLTVTSAQKNPTAFYLCASRGVSSYNEQFFGPGTRLTVL.

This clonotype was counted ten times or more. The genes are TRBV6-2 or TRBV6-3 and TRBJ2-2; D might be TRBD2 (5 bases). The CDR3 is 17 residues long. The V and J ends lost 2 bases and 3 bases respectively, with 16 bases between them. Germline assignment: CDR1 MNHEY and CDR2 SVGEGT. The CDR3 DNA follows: TGTGCCAGCAGTTACAACTTGGCTAGCAGATACACCGGGGAGCTGTTTTTT. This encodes CASSYNLASRYTGELFF.

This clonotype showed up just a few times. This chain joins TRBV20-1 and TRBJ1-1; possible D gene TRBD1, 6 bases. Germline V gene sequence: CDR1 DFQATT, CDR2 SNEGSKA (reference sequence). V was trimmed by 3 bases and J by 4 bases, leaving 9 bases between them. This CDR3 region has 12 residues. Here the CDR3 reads CSARAGVTEAFF. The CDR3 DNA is TGCAGTGCTAGGGCAGGGGTCACTGAAGCTTTCTTT.

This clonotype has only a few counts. CDR3 sequence reads: CATSDSTSRDREYNEQFF. As DNA, the CDR3 is TGTGCCACCAGTGATTCAACTTCACGGGACAGGGAATACAATGAGCAGTTCTTC. The J gene is TRBJ2-1, the V gene TRBV24-1; 9 positions match TRBD1. The CDR3 has 18 amino acids. Germline values: CDR1 KGHDR, CDR2 SFDVKD. V lost 2 bases to trimming and J lost 4 bases; unmatched junction nucleotides: 11.

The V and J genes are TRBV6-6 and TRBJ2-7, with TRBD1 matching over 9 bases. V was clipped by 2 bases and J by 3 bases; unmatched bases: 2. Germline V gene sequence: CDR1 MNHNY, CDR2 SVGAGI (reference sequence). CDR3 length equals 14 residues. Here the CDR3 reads CASSYRDRVYEQYF. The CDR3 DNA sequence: TGTGCCAGCAGTTACAGGGACAGGGTCTACGAGCAGTACTTC.

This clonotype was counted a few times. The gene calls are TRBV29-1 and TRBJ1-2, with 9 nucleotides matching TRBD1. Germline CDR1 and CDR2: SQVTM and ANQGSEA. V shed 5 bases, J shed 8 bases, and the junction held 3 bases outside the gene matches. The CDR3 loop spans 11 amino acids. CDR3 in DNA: TGCAGCGTTACAGGGGGCGGCGGCTACACCTTC. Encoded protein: CSVTGGGGYTF.

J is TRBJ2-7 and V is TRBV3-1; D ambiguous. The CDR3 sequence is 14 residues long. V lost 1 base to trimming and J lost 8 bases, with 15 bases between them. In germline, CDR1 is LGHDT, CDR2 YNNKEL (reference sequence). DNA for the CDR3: TGTGCCAGCAGCCAAGCCCGGAGCAGTCCCCAGCAGTACTTC. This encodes CASSQARSSPQQYF.

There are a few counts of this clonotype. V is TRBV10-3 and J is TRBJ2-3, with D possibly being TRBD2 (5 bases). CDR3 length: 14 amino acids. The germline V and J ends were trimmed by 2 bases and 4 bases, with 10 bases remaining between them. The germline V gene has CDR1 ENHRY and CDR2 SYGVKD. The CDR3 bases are TGTGCCATCAGTGAGGGCACTAGTGCAGATACGCAGTATTTT. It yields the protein CAISEGTSADTQYF.

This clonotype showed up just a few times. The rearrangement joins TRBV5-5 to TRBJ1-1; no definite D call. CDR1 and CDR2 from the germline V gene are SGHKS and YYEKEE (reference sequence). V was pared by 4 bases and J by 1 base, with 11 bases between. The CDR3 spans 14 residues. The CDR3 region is CASSPFAENTEAFF. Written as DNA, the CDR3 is TGTGCCAGCAGCCCCTTTGCTGAGAACACTGAAGCTTTCTTT.

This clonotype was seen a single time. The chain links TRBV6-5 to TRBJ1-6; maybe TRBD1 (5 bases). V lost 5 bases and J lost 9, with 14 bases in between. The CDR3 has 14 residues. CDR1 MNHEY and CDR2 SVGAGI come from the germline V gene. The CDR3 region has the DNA TGTGCCAGCAGTCTCAGGGAAAGGACTTCACCCCTCCACTTT. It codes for CASSLRERTSPLHF.

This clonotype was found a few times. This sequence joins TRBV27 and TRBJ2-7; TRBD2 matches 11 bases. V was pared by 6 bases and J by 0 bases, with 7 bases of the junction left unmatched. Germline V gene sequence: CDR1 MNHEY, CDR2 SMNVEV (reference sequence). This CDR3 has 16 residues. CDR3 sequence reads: CASRGTSGSSSYEQYF. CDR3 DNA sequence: TGTGCCAGCAGGGGGACTAGCGGCTCCAGCTCCTACGAGCAGTACTTC.

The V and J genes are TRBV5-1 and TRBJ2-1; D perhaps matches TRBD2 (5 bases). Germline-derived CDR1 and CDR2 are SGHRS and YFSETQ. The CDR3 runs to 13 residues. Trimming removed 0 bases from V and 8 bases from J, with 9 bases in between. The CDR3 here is CASSLENSDEQFF. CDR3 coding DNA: TGCGCCAGCAGCTTGGAGAATAGCGATGAGCAGTTCTTC.

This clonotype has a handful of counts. The CDR3 is CSAGGFSDYGYTF. In DNA, the CDR3 is TGCAGTGCTGGGGGGTTTTCGGACTATGGCTACACCTTC. This chain joins TRBV20-1 and TRBJ1-2; possibly TRBD1 for D (5 bases). This CDR3 has 13 amino acids. In germline, CDR1 is DFQATT, CDR2 SNEGSKA (reference sequence). Between the trimmed V and J ends, which lost 5 bases and 3 bases, there was a span of 13 bases.

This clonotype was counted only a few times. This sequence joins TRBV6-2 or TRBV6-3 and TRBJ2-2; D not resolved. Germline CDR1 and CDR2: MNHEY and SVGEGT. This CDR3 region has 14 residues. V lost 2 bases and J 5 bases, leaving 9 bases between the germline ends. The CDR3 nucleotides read TGTGCCAGCAGTTACCATAGCTGGACCGGGGAGCTGTTTTTT. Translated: CASSYHSWTGELFF.

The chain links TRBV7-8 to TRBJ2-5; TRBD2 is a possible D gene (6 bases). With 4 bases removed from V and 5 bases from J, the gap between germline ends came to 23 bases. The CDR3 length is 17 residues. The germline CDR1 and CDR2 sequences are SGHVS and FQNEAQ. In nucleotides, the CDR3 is TGTGCCAGCAGCTCTAGGAGGGGAGCCGCCCTCGGGGAGACCCAGTACTTC. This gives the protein CASSSRRGAALGETQYF.

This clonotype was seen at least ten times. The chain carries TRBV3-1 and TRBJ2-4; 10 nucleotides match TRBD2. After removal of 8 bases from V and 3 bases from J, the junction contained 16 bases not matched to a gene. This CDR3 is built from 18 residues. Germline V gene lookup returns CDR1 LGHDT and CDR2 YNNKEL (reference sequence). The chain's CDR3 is CASSSPSGGLPLKNIQYF. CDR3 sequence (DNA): TGTGCCAGCTCGTCCCCTAGCGGGGGCCTGCCGCTCAAAAACATTCAGTACTTC. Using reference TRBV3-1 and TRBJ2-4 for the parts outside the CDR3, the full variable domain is DTAVSQTPKYLVTQMGNDKSIKCEQNLGHDTMYWYKQDSKKFLKIMFSYNNKELIINETVPNRFSPKSPDKAHLNLHINSLELGDSAVYFCASSSPSGGLPLKNIQYFGAGTRLSVL.

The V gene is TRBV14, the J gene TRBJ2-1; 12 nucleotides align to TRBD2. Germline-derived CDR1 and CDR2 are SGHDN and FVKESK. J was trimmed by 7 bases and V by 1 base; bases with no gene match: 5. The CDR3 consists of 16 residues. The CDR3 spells CASSQGLAGVMNEQFF. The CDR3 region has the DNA TGTGCCAGCAGCCAAGGACTAGCGGGAGTAATGAATGAGCAGTTCTTC.

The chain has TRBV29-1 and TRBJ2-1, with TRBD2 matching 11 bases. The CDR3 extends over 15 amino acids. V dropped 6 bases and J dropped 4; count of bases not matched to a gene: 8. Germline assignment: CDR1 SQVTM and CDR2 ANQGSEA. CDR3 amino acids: CSVAGGTSGYNEQFF. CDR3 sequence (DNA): TGCAGCGTAGCCGGCGGGACTAGCGGATACAATGAGCAGTTCTTC.

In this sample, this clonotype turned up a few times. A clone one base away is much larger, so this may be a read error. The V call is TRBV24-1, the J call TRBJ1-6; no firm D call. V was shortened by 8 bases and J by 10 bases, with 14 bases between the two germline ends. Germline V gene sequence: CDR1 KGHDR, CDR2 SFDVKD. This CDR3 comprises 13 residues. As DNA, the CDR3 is TGTGCCACCATGGCAGGCCTCGAGTCACCCCTCCACTTT. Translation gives CATMAGLESPLHF.

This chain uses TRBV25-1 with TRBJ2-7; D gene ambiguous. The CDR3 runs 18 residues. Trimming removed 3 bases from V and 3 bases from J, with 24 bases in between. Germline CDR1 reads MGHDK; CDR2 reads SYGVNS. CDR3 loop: CASSDSGRFEDIGYEQYF. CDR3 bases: TGTGCCAGCAGTGACTCCGGAAGGTTTGAGGATATCGGCTACGAGCAGTACTTC.